These 10 T cell receptor beta chains were sequenced from one sample in a study of blood T cell repertoires in COVID-19. Sequenced by immunoSEQ multiplex PCR; TCRdb stores in-frame clones only, minus some. The sample includes roughly 85,000 clones, roughly 90% of them seen just once. Source material: peripheral blood. The source is a man aged 45 to 65 with active or convalescent COVID-19.

The chain uses TRBV5-1 and TRBJ2-1; a possible D gene is TRBD2 (6 bases). Trimming left V 4 bases short and J 3 bases short, with 11 bases between. Germline loops: CDR1 SGHRS, CDR2 YFSETQ. This CDR3 comprises 14 residues. The CDR3, as DNA: TGCGCCAGCAGCCGCGGGACCAACTACAATGAGCAGTTCTTC. It translates to CASSRGTNYNEQFF.

The V call is TRBV5-1, the J call TRBJ2-5; 11 bases are a match to TRBD1. V lost 7 bases to trimming and J lost 2 bases; unmatched junction nucleotides: 7. There are 15 residues in the CDR3. CDR1 and CDR2 from the germline V gene are SGHRS and YFSETQ. The CDR3 protein is CASQRGDRGQETQYF. In DNA form, the CDR3 reads TGCGCCAGCCAGAGAGGGGACAGGGGGCAAGAGACCCAGTACTTC.

The chain is built from TRBV2 and TRBJ1-6; 7 nucleotides line up with TRBD1. The J segment lost 3 bases and the V segment lost 6 bases, leaving 2 bases of the junction unmatched. Germline V gives CDR1 SNHLY, CDR2 FYNNEI. The CDR3 is made up of 14 amino acids. CDR3 nucleotide sequence: TGTGCCAGCAGCAGGGACAGCTATAATTCACCCCTCCACTTT. Its protein product is CASSRDSYNSPLHF.

This chain links TRBV11-3 with TRBJ1-1; the match to TRBD1 covers 8 bases. Germline V lookup: CDR1 SGHNT, CDR2 YENEEA. Trimming removed 4 bases from V and 3 bases from J; junction bases left unmatched: 10. The CDR3 runs to 16 residues. The CDR3 region is CASSYPRTGWYTEAFF. In DNA form, the CDR3 reads TGTGCCAGCAGCTACCCTCGGACAGGGTGGTACACTGAAGCTTTCTTT.

The sample holds a few counts of this clone. This chain connects TRBV5-4 to TRBJ2-3; 10 bases line up with TRBD2. This CDR3 is 16 amino acids long. J gave up 1 base and V 4 bases, and 6 bases lay outside the gene matches. Germline values: CDR1 SGHNT, CDR2 YYREEE (reference sequence). The CDR3 spells CASSLLAGGGTDTQYF. DNA for the CDR3: TGTGCCAGCAGCCTCTTAGCGGGAGGTGGCACAGATACGCAGTATTTT.

The V call is TRBV10-3, the J call TRBJ2-5; TRBD1 is a possible D gene (6 bases). The CDR3 has 15 amino acids. The germline V and J ends were trimmed by 2 bases and 0 bases, with 10 bases remaining between them. Germline V CDR1 and CDR2: ENHRY, SYGVKD. DNA for the CDR3: TGTGCCATCAGTGAGGACAGGTCTCACCAAGAGACCCAGTACTTC. Residues: CAISEDRSHQETQYF.

This rearrangement joins TRBV5-4 to TRBJ2-5, with TRBD2 matching 8 bases. The CDR3 consists of 14 residues. V was clipped by 3 bases and J by 3 bases; unmatched bases: 4. Germline V lookup: CDR1 SGHNT, CDR2 YYREEE (reference sequence). The CDR3 is CASSSGGREETQYF. In nucleotides, the CDR3 is TGTGCCAGCAGCTCGGGGGGGAGAGAAGAGACCCAGTACTTC.

V and J are TRBV14 and TRBJ2-1; tentatively, D is TRBD1 (6 bases). The CDR3 totals 14 residues. CDR1 and CDR2 from the germline V gene are SGHDN and FVKESK. Trimming removed 4 bases at V and 9 bases at J, with 16 bases between. The CDR3 DNA sequence: TGTGCCAGCAGCCGCTTCACAGGGTTGGGTGAGCAGTTCTTC. Translated, it gives CASSRFTGLGEQFF.

The V gene is TRBV5-5, the J gene TRBJ1-2; D might be TRBD1 (5 bases). Germline V gene data show CDR1 as SGHKS and CDR2 as YYEKEE (reference sequence). V dropped 1 base and J dropped 4 bases, with 11 bases sitting between them. This CDR3 comprises 14 residues. CDR3: CASSLTGELYGYTF. The CDR3 region has the DNA TGTGCCAGCAGCTTGACGGGGGAGCTCTATGGCTACACCTTC. Drawing the rest from reference TRBV5-5 and TRBJ1-2, the complete variable domain is DAGVTQSPTHLIKTRGQQVTLRCSPISGHKSVSWYQQVLGQGPQFIFQYYEKEERGRGNFPDRFSARQFPNYSSELNVNALLLGDSALYLCASSLTGELYGYTFGSGTRLTVV.

The V call is TRBV2, the J call TRBJ2-1; 10 nucleotides match TRBD2. Trimming cost V 10 bases and J 0 bases; bases outside gene matches: 3. The CDR3 covers 14 residues. The germline V gene has CDR1 SNHLY and CDR2 FYNNEI. The CDR3 sequence is CATASGSSYNEQFF. The CDR3 nucleotides read TGTGCCACCGCTAGCGGGAGCTCCTACAATGAGCAGTTCTTC.